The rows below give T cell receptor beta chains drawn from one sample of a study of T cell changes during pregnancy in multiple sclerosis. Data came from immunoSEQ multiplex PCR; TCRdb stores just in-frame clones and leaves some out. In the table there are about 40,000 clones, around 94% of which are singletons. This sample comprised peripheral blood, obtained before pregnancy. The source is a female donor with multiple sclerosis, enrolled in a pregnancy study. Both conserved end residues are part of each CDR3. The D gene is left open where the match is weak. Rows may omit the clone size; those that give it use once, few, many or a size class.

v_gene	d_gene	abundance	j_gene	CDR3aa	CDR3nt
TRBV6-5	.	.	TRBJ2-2	CASSYLVFSGELFF	TGTGCCAGCAGTTACTTGGTTTTTAGCGGGGAGCTGTTTTTT
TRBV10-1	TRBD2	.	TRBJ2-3	CASSGPSGSTDTQYF	TGCGCCAGCAGTGGCCCTAGCGGGAGCACAGATACGCAGTATTTT
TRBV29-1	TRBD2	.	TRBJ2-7	CSVSPGGYEQYF	TGCAGCGTAAGTCCGGGGGGCTACGAGCAGTACTTC
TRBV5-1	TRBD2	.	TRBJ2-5	CASSLALKREEEETQYF	TGCGCCAGCAGCTTGGCTCTCAAGCGGGAAGAAGAAGAGACCCAGTACTTC
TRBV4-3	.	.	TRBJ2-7	CASSQTTGYEQYF	TGCGCCAGCAGCCAAACCACAGGCTACGAGCAGTACTTC
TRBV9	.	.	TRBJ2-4	CASSVVEGVKNIQYF	TGTGCCAGCAGCGTAGTCGAGGGAGTCAAAAACATTCAGTACTTC
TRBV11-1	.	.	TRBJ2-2	CASSLMELNTGELFF	TGTGCCAGCAGCTTGATGGAGCTCAACACCGGGGAGCTGTTTTTT
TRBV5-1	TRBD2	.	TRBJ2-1	CASSVTSGRDLFF	TGCGCCAGCAGCGTGACTAGCGGGAGGGACCTGTTCTTC
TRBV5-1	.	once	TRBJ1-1	CASSLAGGIQIEAFF	TGCGCCAGCAGCTTGGCGGGAGGGATCCAGATTGAAGCTTTCTTT
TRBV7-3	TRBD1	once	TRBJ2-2	CASSPEQGPYTGELFF	TGTGCCAGCAGCCCCGAACAGGGGCCTTACACCGGGGAGCTGTTTTTT